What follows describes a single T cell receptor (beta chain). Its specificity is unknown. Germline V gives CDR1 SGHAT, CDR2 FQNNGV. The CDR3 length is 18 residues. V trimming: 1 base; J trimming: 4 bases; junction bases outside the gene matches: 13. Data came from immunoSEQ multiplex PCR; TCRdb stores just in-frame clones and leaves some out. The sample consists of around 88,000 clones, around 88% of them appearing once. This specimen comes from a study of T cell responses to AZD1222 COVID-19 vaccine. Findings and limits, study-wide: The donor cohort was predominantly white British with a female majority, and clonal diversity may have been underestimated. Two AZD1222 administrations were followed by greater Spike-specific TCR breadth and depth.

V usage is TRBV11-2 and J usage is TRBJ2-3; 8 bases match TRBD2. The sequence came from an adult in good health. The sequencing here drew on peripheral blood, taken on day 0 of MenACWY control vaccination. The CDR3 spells CASSLGRGGLSRADTQYF. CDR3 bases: TGTGCCAGCAGCTTAGGCCGGGGGGGCCTGTCGCGCGCAGATACGCAGTATTTT.